This T cell receptor (beta chain) appears in the sequencing data of a study of T cell responses to AZD1222 COVID-19 vaccine. Here immunoSEQ multiplex PCR was the method, and the copy in TCRdb shows in-frame clones only, minus some. The table includes about 150,000 clones, more than 85% detected once. As concerns this clone: Its antigen remains unknown.

General study results and limits: Along spike, vaccine-associated CD4 TCRs were found throughout, with dominance at 160-218 and 743-854.

This CDR3 region has 15 residues. V trimming: 1 base; J trimming: 2 bases; junction bases outside the gene matches: 4. Germline lookup yields CDR1 KGHSH and CDR2 LQKENI. This receptor was identified in an adult who received the AZD1222 COVID-19 vaccine. Material: peripheral blood, obtained 28 days after the second AZD1222 dose. The chain employs TRBV18 and TRBJ1-1; 7 positions match TRBD1. CDR3 amino acids: CASSPRGGGNTEAFF. CDR3 DNA sequence: TGTGCCAGCTCACCACGGGGAGGGGGCAACACTGAAGCTTTCTTT. The full variable domain, its missing parts supplied by reference TRBV18 and TRBJ1-1, is NAGVMQNPRHLVRRRGQEARLRCSPMKGHSHVYWYRQLPEEGLKFMVYLQKENIIDESGMPKERFSAEFPKEGPSILRIQQVVRGDSAAYFCASSPRGGGNTEAFFGQGTRLTVV.